This TCR beta chain was identified during a study of T cell changes during pregnancy in multiple sclerosis (dated by TCRdb to about 2019). The study in broad terms: The study examined how the T cell repertoire changed over the course of pregnancy in women with multiple sclerosis.

Libraries were prepared through the immunoSEQ multiplex PCR assay. TCRdb mirrors the immuneACCESS table, restricted to in-frame sequences. Some clones are absent from its copies; in checked studies, under half trace to an unresolved V gene, and the reason for the others is unknown. This sample comprises 90,000 to 100,000 clones, about 94% of them detected only once. Less than 2.5% of the sample goes to the ten largest clones. After removal of 2 bases from V and 9 bases from J, the junction retains 11 bases not matched to a gene. Inclusive of the bounding cysteine and phenylalanine, the CDR3 is 15 residues long. Only the CDR3 DNA stays, 45 bases, in frame from base 1. Per the germline V gene, MGHRA is the CDR1 and YSYEKL is the CDR2. As for this clone: The clone's antigen remains unknown. No much larger clonotype is one base removed from it; base qualities were not supplied.

The chain employs TRBV4-1 and TRBJ2-7, with TRBD2 identical over 9 junction bases. The specimen comprised peripheral blood, sampled in the third trimester of pregnancy. The clonotype was recovered from a female donor with multiple sclerosis, enrolled in a pregnancy study. Here is the DNA: TGCGCCAGCAGCCAACTAGCGGGACGTTTGGGGGGGCAGTACTTC. This translates into CASSQLAGRLGGQYF.